This T cell receptor beta chain was captured in a study of T cells in Graves' hyperthyroidism and ophthalmopathy. Study-wide results and caveats: The model forecast ophthalmopathy, anticipating it by a median roughly 6 months before onset.

The V gene's germline CDR1 is MNHNY and CDR2 SVGAGI (reference sequence). Deletions cut 0 bases from V and 19 bases from J, with 13 bases between. The CDR3 contains 12 residues. This clonotype was observed a few times. The antigen is not known. Patients showing uncontrolled infection, other autoimmune disease, pregnancy or lactation were ineligible. From RNA transcripts, TCR beta CDR3 regions were amplified. Researchers ran a first-round RT-PCR on the TCR CDR3 using the HTBI primer set. TCRdb recomputed calls from the multiplex PCR reads with MiXCR, one row per CDR3 protein. This sample has 250,000 to 300,000 distinct CDR3 sequences, with roughly 15% found just once.

The V and J genes are TRBV6-6 and TRBJ1-6; possible D gene TRBD1, 6 bases. The clonotype comes from a woman in her 40s with Graves' hyperthyroidism that later progressed to Graves' ophthalmopathy. The material sequenced was blood. The CDR3, as DNA: TGTGCCAGCAGTTACTCGGGGGGCCCACTTCACTTT. Its protein product is CASSYSGGPLHF.